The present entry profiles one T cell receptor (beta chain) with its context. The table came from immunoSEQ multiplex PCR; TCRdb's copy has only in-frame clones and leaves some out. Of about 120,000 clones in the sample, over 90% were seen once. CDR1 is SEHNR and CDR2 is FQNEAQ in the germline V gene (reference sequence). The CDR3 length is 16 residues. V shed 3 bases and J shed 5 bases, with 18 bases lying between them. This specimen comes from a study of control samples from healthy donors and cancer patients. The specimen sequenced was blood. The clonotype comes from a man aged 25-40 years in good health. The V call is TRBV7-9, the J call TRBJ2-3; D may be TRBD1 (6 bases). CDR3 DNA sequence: TGTGCCAGCAGCTTGACCGGTCAGGGGCGGGTAGATACGCAGTATTTT. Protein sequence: CASSLTGQGRVDTQYF.